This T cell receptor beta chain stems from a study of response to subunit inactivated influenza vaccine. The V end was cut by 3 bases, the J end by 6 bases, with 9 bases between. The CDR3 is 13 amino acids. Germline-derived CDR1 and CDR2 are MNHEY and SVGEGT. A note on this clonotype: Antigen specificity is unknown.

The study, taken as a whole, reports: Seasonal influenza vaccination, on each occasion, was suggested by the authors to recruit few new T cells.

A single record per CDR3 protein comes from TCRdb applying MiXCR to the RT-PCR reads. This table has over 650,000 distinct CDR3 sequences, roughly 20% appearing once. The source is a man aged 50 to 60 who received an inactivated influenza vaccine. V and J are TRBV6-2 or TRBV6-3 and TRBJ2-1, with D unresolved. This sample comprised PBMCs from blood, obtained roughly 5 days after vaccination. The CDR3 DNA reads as TGTGCCAGCAGTTATTTCGGCCCCAATGAGCAGTTCTTC. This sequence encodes CASSYFGPNEQFF.